These 5 T cell receptor beta chains were sequenced from one sample in a study of control samples from healthy donors and cancer patients. Libraries were prepared by immunoSEQ multiplex PCR; TCRdb keeps only in-frame clonotypes and omits some of them. The sample holds under 300,000 clones; around 80% are singletons and the top ten take about 14%. Sequences were obtained from PBMCs. All receptors derive from a woman in her fifties or sixties with lung cancer.

The rearrangement uses TRBV2 and TRBJ2-4, with D hard to call. Germline V gene sequence: CDR1 SNHLY, CDR2 FYNNEI. This CDR3 is built from 14 residues. V was cut by 2 bases and J by 0 bases, with 5 bases left in between. This chain's CDR3 is CASSERLAKNIQYF. CDR3 DNA sequence: TGTGCCAGCAGTGAACGACTAGCCAAAAACATTCAGTACTTC.

V usage is TRBV6-5 and J usage is TRBJ1-6, with TRBD1 as a possible D gene (5 bases). This CDR3 spans 14 amino acids. Germline CDR1 is MNHEY and CDR2 is SVGAGI. V lost 7 bases and J lost 7, with 14 bases in between. The chain's CDR3 is CASTSETENSPLHF. CDR3 in DNA: TGTGCCAGCACCTCAGAGACAGAGAATTCACCCCTCCACTTT.

This chain uses TRBV11-3 with TRBJ2-1; 8 bases map to TRBD2. This CDR3 comprises 17 residues. Germline CDR1 is SGHNT and CDR2 is YENEEA. V lost 4 bases to trimming and J lost 6 bases; unmatched junction nucleotides: 14. The CDR3 DNA reads as TGTGCCAGCAGCTCGAGTGGGCTTGCGGGAGGTTTCAATGAGCAGTTCTTC. Protein product: CASSSSGLAGGFNEQFF. Combining the CDR3 with reference TRBV11-3 and TRBJ2-1 gives the whole variable domain EAGVVQSPRYKIIEKKQPVAFWCNPISGHNTLYWYLQNLGQGPELLIRYENEEAVDDSQLPKDRFSAERLKGVDSTLKIQPAELGDSAVYLCASSSSGLAGGFNEQFFGPGTRLTVL.

The chain recombines TRBV24-1 with TRBJ1-1; D possibly corresponds to TRBD1 (5 bases). The germline V and J ends were trimmed by 9 bases and 4 bases, with 14 bases remaining between them. The length of the CDR3 is 13 residues. Germline V gene lookup returns CDR1 KGHDR and CDR2 SFDVKD. CDR3 in DNA: TGTGCCACCGAAACAGGTGTGGCCACTGAAGCTTTCTTT. Protein product: CATETGVATEAFF.

The V gene is TRBV5-1, the J gene TRBJ2-7; D assignment may be TRBD1 or TRBD2 (5 bases each). Germline V lookup: CDR1 SGHRS, CDR2 YFSETQ. Trimming removed 2 bases from V and 1 base from J, with 16 bases in between. This CDR3 has 16 residues. CDR3 DNA sequence: TGCGCCAGCAGCTTTATTCCGGGACGCTCGTCCTACGAGCAGTACTTC. Amino acid sequence: CASSFIPGRSSYEQYF.